This is a list of T cell receptor beta chains from one sample in a study of OX40 agonist ivuxolimab in advanced cancers. Data came from immunoSEQ multiplex PCR; TCRdb stores just in-frame clones and leaves some out. This table has roughly 50,000 clones, 80% to 90% appearing once. Sequenced material: CD4+ or CD8+ T cells sorted from blood, taken in a trial of the OX40 agonist ivuxolimab. All receptors derive from an adult with an advanced solid tumor such as melanoma, head and neck, liver or kidney cancer. Both conserved end residues are trimmed from each CDR3.

TRBJ2-5,13,TRBV7-2,ASSLRGSGGETQY
TRBJ2-7,16,TRBV4-3,ASSQTSGTSERPYEQY
TRBJ1-1,13,TRBV5-1,ASSWGTGLSTEAF
TRBJ1-5,12,TRBV19,ASSMLVGRQPQH
TRBJ2-5,12,TRBV14,ASSQGNVIETQY
TRBJ2-3,11,TRBV5-1,ASSLGERDTQY
TRBJ2-7,10,TRBV14,ASSQSGYEQY
TRBJ1-1,14,TRBV28,ASSPGVWGARVGAF
TRBJ2-3,9,TRBV7-9,ASSLIDTQY
TRBJ1-1,11,TRBV11-2,ASSLDYPGQAF
TRBJ2-7,14,TRBV5-6,ASSLAGASGRYEQY
TRBJ2-1,16,TRBV11-2,ASSRWSGQGASYNEQF
TRBJ2-2,14,TRBV27,ASSRSAGSNTGELF
TRBJ2-1,14,TRBV4-1,ASSQDPGQGIWEQF
TRBJ1-3,13,TRBV11-2,ASSSVRGPPGTIY
TRBJ2-2,11,TRBV5-5,ASSSGPTGELF
TRBJ2-1,11,TRBV6-6,ASSPGFYNEQF
TRBJ1-6,12,TRBV28,ASSEDNRESPLH
TRBJ2-7,12,TRBV9,ASSLSDRVWEQY
TRBJ1-1,12,TRBV15,ATSRDGGYTEAF
TRBJ1-4,12,TRBV6-6,ASSYAYRNEKLF
TRBJ2-2,14,TRBV5-1,ASSLGRGGNTGELF
TRBJ2-5,13,TRBV7-6,ASSLSPSGQETQY
TRBJ2-1,15,TRBV9,ASSGGQGQTSTYEQF
TRBJ2-7,12,TRBV5-1,ASSRTGTDYEQY
TRBJ1-2,11,TRBV7-9,ASSLSGFYGYT
TRBJ2-3,13,TRBV2,ASSEQHLSTDTQY
TRBJ2-5,12,TRBV7-2,ASSRQTSQETQY
TRBJ2-1,13,TRBV5-4,ASSLKTGTYNEQF